This T cell receptor (beta chain) is drawn from a study of long-term antiretroviral therapy in people with HIV. Survey-level immunoSEQ v3.0 assays were run. Profiling relied on immunoSEQ multiplex PCR, and the TCRdb table lists in-frame clones only, not all of them. This sample carries tens of thousands of clones, about 82% of them seen once, and the ten largest clones take about 5%. The specimen was unsorted PBMCs, collected 0.8 years after starting antiretroviral therapy. The receptor comes from a woman younger than 45 with HIV.

The DNA of the CDR3 is TGTGCCAGCAGCTTTGGGCTGGCCGGGGAGCTGTTTTTT. This codes for CASSFGLAGELFF. The chain joins TRBV5-8 to TRBJ2-2; D is ambiguous. The germline V gene encodes CDR1 SGHTS and CDR2 YDEGEE. The CDR3 runs to 13 residues. The V and J ends lost 2 bases and 6 bases respectively, with 8 bases between them.